This TCR beta chain is drawn from a study of T cell responses to AZD1222 COVID-19 vaccine. This clone was recorded a few times. V lost 4 bases, J lost 1 base, and 14 bases lay in between. CDR1 and CDR2 from the germline V gene are SQVTM and ANQGSEA. This CDR3 is built from 14 residues. Assay used: immunoSEQ multiplex PCR; TCRdb lists only in-frame clones, some missing. Among roughly 150,000 clones listed, roughly 90% were seen once. The source was peripheral blood, collected on day 0 of AZD1222 vaccination. The receptor was isolated from an adult in good health. This sequence joins TRBV29-1 and TRBJ2-7; tentative D call: TRBD2 (5 bases). This CDR3 is CSVARATPSYEQYF. CDR3 sequence (DNA): TGCAGCGTTGCGAGGGCCACACCTTCCTACGAGCAGTACTTC.